These T cell receptor beta chains were read from a single sample in a study of blood T cell repertoires in COVID-19. TCRdb's copy holds only in-frame clones and misses some; the assay was immunoSEQ multiplex PCR. Here the sample spans about 480,000 clones, around 88% being singletons. The specimen sequenced was peripheral blood. The receptor set was obtained from a woman between 45 and 65 years old with COVID-19, enrolled during active disease. Each CDR3 is given with its conserved first and last residue. The D gene is left open where the match is weak. Expanded clones are given a class, and other clones once, few, many or no size at all.

J gene,clone size,D gene,V gene,CDR3 protein,CDR3 DNA
TRBJ2-5,once,TRBD2,TRBV30,CAWSGELAGGQETQYF,TGTGCCTGGAGTGGGGAACTAGCGGGGGGACAAGAGACCCAGTACTTC
TRBJ2-6,-,TRBD1,TRBV6-5,CASNPQGQDFDVLTF,TGTGCCAGCAACCCACAGGGACAGGACTTCGACGTCCTGACTTTC
TRBJ1-1,-,-,TRBV10-3,CAISESGPNTEAFF,TGTGCCATCAGTGAGTCGGGGCCTAACACTGAAGCTTTCTTT
TRBJ1-2,-,-,TRBV3-1/TRBV3-2,CASSQDLYGYTF,TGTGCCAGCAGCCAAGATCTGTATGGCTACACCTTC
TRBJ1-1,-,TRBD1,TRBV7-9,CASSRPGQGDTEAFF,TGTGCCAGCAGCCGACCGGGACAGGGGGACACTGAAGCTTTCTTT
TRBJ1-1,few,-,TRBV30,CAWGVRVATEAFF,TGTGCCTGGGGGGTCAGGGTCGCCACTGAAGCTTTCTTT
TRBJ1-5,few,-,TRBV12-2,CASRLAPRGLGQPQHF,TGTGCAAGTCGCTTAGCTCCTAGGGGCCTTGGGCAGCCCCAGCATTTT
TRBJ1-5,-,-,TRBV10-3,CAISESQVNRPQHF,TGTGCCATCAGTGAGTCCCAGGTCAATCGGCCCCAGCATTTT
TRBJ2-1,-,TRBD2,TRBV7-7,CASSSLSGDYNEQFF,TGTGCCAGCAGCTCCTTAAGCGGGGATTACAATGAGCAGTTCTTC
TRBJ2-1,-,TRBD2,TRBV9,CASSPRLAGGSYNEQFF,TGTGCCAGCAGCCCAAGACTAGCGGGGGGCTCCTACAATGAGCAGTTCTTC
TRBJ1-6,-,-,TRBV19,CASRDRHSYNSPLHF,TGTGCCAGTAGGGACAGACACTCCTATAATTCACCCCTCCACTTT
TRBJ2-7,-,-,TRBV29-1,CSVEDNRSEQYF,TGCAGCGTTGAAGACAACAGGAGCGAGCAGTACTTC
TRBJ2-2,-,-,TRBV10-3,CAISGQARTGELFF,TGTGCCATCAGTGGACAGGCTCGGACCGGGGAGCTGTTTTTT
TRBJ1-2,-,-,TRBV19,CASSPGANYGYTF,TGTGCCAGTAGTCCAGGGGCTAACTATGGCTACACCTTC
TRBJ2-7,-,-,TRBV5-6,CASSWGVYEQYF,TGTGCCAGCAGCTGGGGCGTCTACGAGCAGTACTTC
TRBJ1-1,-,-,TRBV21-1,CAPHEFPDTMNTEAFF,TGTGCCCCCCACGAGTTCCCAGACACCATGAACACTGAAGCTTTCTTT
TRBJ2-1,-,-,TRBV30,CAWSVLARYNEQFF,TGTGCCTGGAGTGTACTAGCTCGGTACAATGAGCAGTTCTTC
TRBJ2-7,-,-,TRBV6-5,CASSYWEDSYEQYF,TGTGCCAGCAGTTACTGGGAGGATTCCTACGAGCAGTACTTC
TRBJ1-2,-,-,TRBV28,CASTSLDRNYGYTF,TGTGCCAGCACCTCCCTTGACAGGAACTATGGCTACACCTTC
TRBJ1-2,-,TRBD1,TRBV7-9,CASSYGTGNYGYTF,TGTGCCAGCAGCTACGGGACAGGGAATTATGGCTACACCTTC
TRBJ2-7,-,TRBD1,TRBV24-1,CATSDFDRGRGWELREQYF,TGTGCCACCAGTGATTTTGACAGGGGGCGCGGGTGGGAATTGCGGGAGCAGTACTTC
TRBJ1-2,-,TRBD1,TRBV5-1,CASSWTGGDYGYTF,TGCGCCAGCAGCTGGACAGGGGGAGACTATGGCTACACCTTC